These 5 T cell receptor beta chains were sequenced from one sample in a study of sequential checkpoint blockade in melanoma. Specified treatment: randomized to nivolumab then ipilimumab (arm A) or the reverse (arm B). TCRdb keeps only in-frame clones here, not all; method: immunoSEQ multiplex PCR. The sample yields some 20,000 clones, 45% to 65% seen once. The sample in question was CD8+ T cells sorted from blood (inferred from file names), obtained from a patient given nivolumab and ipilimumab in sequence. These TCRs come from a human donor with melanoma.

The DNA of the CDR3 is TGTGCCAGCAGTGGATTAGCGGGGACGACGGACATTCAGTACTTC. It yields the protein CASSGLAGTTDIQYF. The chain links TRBV7-9 to TRBJ2-4, with 8 bases matching TRBD2. The CDR3 spans 15 residues. Germline-derived CDR1 and CDR2 are SEHNR and FQNEAQ (reference sequence). V trimming: 6 bases; J trimming: 8 bases; junction bases outside the gene matches: 12.

The chain combines TRBV18 with TRBJ2-7; 10 bases are a match to TRBD2. Germline V lookup: CDR1 KGHSH, CDR2 LQKENI. The CDR3 totals 15 residues. V trimming: 6 bases; J trimming: 4 bases; junction bases outside the gene matches: 9. The CDR3 spells CASSLLAGEMYEQYF. The CDR3 coding sequence is TGTGCCAGCTCGCTTCTAGCGGGAGAAATGTACGAGCAGTACTTC.

With respect to this clone: Its ends do not fully match the called genes, so a read error is possible. DNA of the CDR3: TGTGCCAGCAGCTACCGATCGAGGGTAGCTTTCTTT. Translating it yields CASSYRSRVAFF. V usage is TRBV5-3 and J usage is TRBJ1-1, with D unresolved. TRBV5-3 is an open reading frame whose function is uncertain. CDR3 length equals 12 residues.

The V and J genes are TRBV27 and TRBJ1-5, with 9 nucleotides matching TRBD1. V shed 0 bases and J 7 bases; nucleotides not matched to a gene: 4. Germline lookup yields CDR1 MNHEY and CDR2 SMNVEV (reference sequence). This CDR3 has 15 residues. This CDR3 reads CASSLSGTGIQPQHF. The CDR3 coding sequence is TGTGCCAGCAGTTTATCCGGGACAGGGATCCAGCCCCAGCATTTT.

This rearrangement joins TRBV27 to TRBJ2-5; the D is unclear. The CDR3 covers 13 residues. V was pared by 3 bases and J by 0 bases, with 5 bases between. Per the germline V gene, CDR1 is MNHEY and CDR2 is SMNVEV (reference sequence). The CDR3 protein is CASSFDNQETQYF. The CDR3 DNA reads as TGTGCCAGCAGTTTTGACAACCAAGAGACCCAGTACTTC.